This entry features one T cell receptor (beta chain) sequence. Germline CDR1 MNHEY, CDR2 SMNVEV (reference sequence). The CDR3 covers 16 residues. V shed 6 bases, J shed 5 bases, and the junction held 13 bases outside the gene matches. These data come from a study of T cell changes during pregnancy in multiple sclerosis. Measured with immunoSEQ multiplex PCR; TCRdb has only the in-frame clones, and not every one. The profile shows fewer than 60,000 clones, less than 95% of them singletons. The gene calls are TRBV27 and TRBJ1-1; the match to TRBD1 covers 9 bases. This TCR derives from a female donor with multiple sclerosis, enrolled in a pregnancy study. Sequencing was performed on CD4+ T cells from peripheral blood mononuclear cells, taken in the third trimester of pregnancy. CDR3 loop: CASSPGQGLKRTEAFF. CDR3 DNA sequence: TGTGCCAGCAGCCCGGGACAGGGCTTGAAACGAACTGAAGCTTTCTTT.